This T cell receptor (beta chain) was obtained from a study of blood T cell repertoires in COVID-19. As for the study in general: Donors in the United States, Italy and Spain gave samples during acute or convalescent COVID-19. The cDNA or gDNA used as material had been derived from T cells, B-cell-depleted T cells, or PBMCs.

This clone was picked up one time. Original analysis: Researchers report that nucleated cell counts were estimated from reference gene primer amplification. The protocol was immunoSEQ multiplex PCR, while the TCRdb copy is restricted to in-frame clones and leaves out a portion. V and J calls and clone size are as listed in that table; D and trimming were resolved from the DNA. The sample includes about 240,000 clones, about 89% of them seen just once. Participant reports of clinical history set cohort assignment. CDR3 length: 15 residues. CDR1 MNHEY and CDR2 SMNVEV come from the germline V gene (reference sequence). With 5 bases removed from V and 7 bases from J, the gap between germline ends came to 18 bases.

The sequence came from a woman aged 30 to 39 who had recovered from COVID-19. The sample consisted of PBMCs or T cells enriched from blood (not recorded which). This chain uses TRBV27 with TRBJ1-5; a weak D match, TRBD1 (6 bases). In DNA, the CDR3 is TGTGCCAGCAGTCCGGACAGCCGCCCAGGGCAGCCCCAGCATTTT. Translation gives CASSPDSRPGQPQHF.